This T cell receptor beta chain was identified in a study of shared clonotypes between healthy human individuals. Trimming pared 5 bases from V and 2 bases from J, leaving 18 bases between. The CDR3 has 16 residues. Germline V CDR1 and CDR2: WSHSY, SAAADI. Concerning this clone: The antigen remains undetermined.

The study, taken as a whole, reports: What limited the represented genetic and exposure-history diversity was the small number of donors.

Original processing methods: Filtering differed for immunoSEQ, which gave only junction sequences without quality scores. TCRdb's table, derived via immunoSEQ multiplex PCR, lists solely in-frame clones and lacks some. The V and J calls and clone size are taken from that table; D and trimming were inferred from the DNA. The sample carries a few hundred thousand clones, approximately 65% recorded once. Material for sequencing was memory CD4+ T cells sorted from blood. Subset defined: CD45RA-negative fraction. The V and J genes are TRBV10-2 and TRBJ2-5; the D is unclear. The clonotype comes from a man under 40 in good health. CDR3 coding DNA: TGCGCCAGCAGTTCTTCCGACGCAGGAATGCAAGAGACCCAGTACTTC. This gives the protein CASSSSDAGMQETQYF.